A single T cell receptor (beta chain) is shown here with its context. Trimming stripped 3 bases from V and 0 bases from J, with 2 bases between. Germline V gives CDR1 SGHAT, CDR2 FQDESV (reference sequence). This CDR3 is 12 amino acids long. Using immunoSEQ multiplex PCR, the repertoire was profiled, and TCRdb retains in-frame clones only, with some absent. This table has fewer than 25,000 clones, approximately 96% appearing once. These data originate in a study of B cell selection in AIRE deficiency. The sorted conventional CD4 T cells were gated as CD4+CD127+. The rearrangement joins TRBV11-1 to TRBJ1-2; D unresolved. This TCR derives from a human donor in good health. The sample consisted of CD4+CD127+ conventional T cells sorted from PBMCs. The CDR3 DNA reads as TGTGCCAGCAGCTTCTCTAACTATGGCTACACCTTC. Its protein is CASSFSNYGYTF. Complete variable domain (other parts from reference TRBV11-1 and TRBJ1-2): EAEVAQSPRYKITEKSQAVAFWCDPISGHATLYWYRQILGQGPELLVQFQDESVVDDSQLPKDRFSAERLKGVDSTLKIQPAELGDSAMYLCASSFSNYGYTFGSGTRLTVV.